This T cell receptor (beta chain) originates from a study of T-cell reconstitution after alpha-beta-depleted transplantation in children. General study results and limits: T-cell counts and diversity at one year following transplant were attributed mainly to newly produced T cells. Expanded clones from the graft, numbering several hundred, reportedly supplied alpha-beta T cells about two months after transplant.

V lost 2 bases, J lost 1 base, and 10 bases lay in between. Germline CDR1 and CDR2: SGHRS and YFSETQ. The CDR3 length is 15 residues. The authors prepared the TCRbeta library with unique molecular identifiers. TCRdb itself ran the PCR reads through MiXCR, one entry per CDR3 protein. In the table there are about 980,000 distinct CDR3 sequences, about 29% of which are singletons. Worth noting for this clonotype: Its antigen is currently unknown.

V and J are TRBV5-1 and TRBJ2-1; possible D gene TRBD1, 5 bases. This clonotype originated in a boy in the first two years of life who had a stem cell transplant for SCID, so the T cells may come from the graft donor. The specimen was PBMCs, mostly from graft donor cells, collected 360 days after TCRalphabeta/CD19-depleted stem cell transplant. The DNA for the CDR3 is TGCGCCAGCAGCTTACAGGCGTTATCCTACAATGAGCAGTTCTTC. Its translation is CASSLQALSYNEQFF. Variable domain in full (rest from reference TRBV5-1 and TRBJ2-1): KAGVTQTPRYLIKTRGQQVTLSCSPISGHRSVSWYQQTPGQGLQFLFEYFSETQRNKGNFPGRFSGRQFSNSRSEMNVSTLELGDSALYLCASSLQALSYNEQFFGPGTRLTVL.